The 5 T cell receptor beta chains below all came from one sample that was sequenced in a study of blood T cell repertoires in COVID-19 (dated by TCRdb to about 2020). Library method: the immunoSEQ multiplex PCR assay. TCRdb re-hosts the immuneACCESS table, in-frame sequences only. Its copies lack some clones; in the studies checked, an unresolved V gene accounts for under half of them, and the cause for the rest is not known. In all, the sample holds approximately 200,000 clones, and roughly 85% of those were seen once. In total, the top ten clones hold approximately 10% of the sample. The sequenced sample consisted of peripheral blood. The receptors come from a human donor with active or convalescent COVID-19. The donor label of this sample is uncertain.

CDR3 amino acids: CASRRGSGSTDTQYF. The CDR3 nucleotides are TGCGCCAGCCGACGAGGTAGCGGGAGCACAGATACGCAGTATTTT. V gene TRBV5-1 combines with J gene TRBJ2-3, with 7 bases identical to TRBD2. Germline V gene sequence: CDR1 SGHRS, CDR2 YFSETQ. The CDR3 is 15 residues long. Trimming at V came to 7 bases and at J to 0 bases, leaving 8 bases not matched to a gene. The variable domain in full, completed from reference TRBV5-1 and TRBJ2-3, reads KAGVTQTPRYLIKTRGQQVTLSCSPISGHRSVSWYQQTPGQGLQFLFEYFSETQRNKGNFPGRFSGRQFSNSRSEMNVSTLELGDSALYLCASRRGSGSTDTQYFGPGTRLTVL.

The genes are TRBV7-9 and TRBJ2-5; D gene uncertain. This CDR3 contains 12 residues. Germline CDR1 SEHNR, CDR2 FQNEAQ (reference sequence). With 2 bases removed from V and 4 bases from J, the gap between germline ends came to 5 bases. CDR3 residues: CASSLSGETQYF. CDR3 sequence (DNA): TGTGCCAGCAGCTTATCGGGAGAGACCCAGTACTTC.

V and J are TRBV6-5 and TRBJ1-3; TRBD1 might be the D (6 bases). This CDR3 has 14 residues. Germline V lookup: CDR1 MNHEY, CDR2 SVGAGI. The V and J ends lost 8 bases and 3 bases respectively, with 14 bases between them. The CDR3 DNA reads TGTGCCAGCGCCAGGGGAGGGGGTGGAAACACCATATATTTT. The encoded protein is CASARGGGGNTIYF.

The J gene is TRBJ2-1, the V gene TRBV3-1 (or the pseudogene TRBV3-2); maybe TRBD2 (6 bases). The CDR3 loop spans 15 amino acids. V was cut by 0 bases and J by 4 bases, with 10 bases left in between. Germline-derived CDR1 and CDR2 are LGHDT and YNNKEL (reference sequence). In DNA, the CDR3 is TGTGCCAGCAGCCAAGAGGGGGGTGGGTACAATGAGCAGTTCTTC. It codes for CASSQEGGGYNEQFF.

The genes are TRBV18 and TRBJ1-1, with unresolved D. Trimming removed 6 bases at V and 7 bases at J, with 9 bases between. Germline assignment: CDR1 KGHSH and CDR2 LQKENI. The CDR3 sequence is 11 residues long. In DNA form, the CDR3 reads TGTGCCAGCTCTGAAGCATTTGAAGCTTTCTTT. Amino acid sequence: CASSEAFEAFF.